The 11 T cell receptor beta chains listed next were all sequenced from one sample in a study of human T cells and chemical hapten exposure. Via MiXCR, TCRdb re-called the RACE reads, giving one row per CDR3 protein. The sample contains approximately 260,000 distinct CDR3 sequences, 7.5% to 9% of which appear only once. Regarding time point: pre-sensitization, week 0. Sample treatment: therapeutic diphenylcyclopropenone sensitization with weekly scalp DPC. The sample here was whole blood, taken in connection with sensitization to the hapten diphenylcyclopropenone (DPC). Receptors were obtained from a woman between 40 and 55 years old with alopecia areata. Some clones in this sample may be carry-over from other donors' samples.

This clonotype was picked up a small number of times. This chain links TRBV12-3 or TRBV12-4 with TRBJ1-2; TRBD1 agrees at 7 bases. The CDR3 has 13 amino acids. Unmatched junction bases numbered 3, after V lost 4 bases and J lost 4 bases. This CDR3 reads CASSSDRSYGYTF. The CDR3 bases are TGTGCCAGCAGTTCGGACAGGAGCTATGGCTACACCTTC.

The rearrangement links TRBV7-2 to TRBJ1-2; 7 nucleotides match TRBD1. Germline V lookup: CDR1 SGHTA, CDR2 FQGNSA. The CDR3 has 14 amino acids. V lost 1 base and J lost 7; bases outside the gene matches: 6. The CDR3 nucleotides read TGTGCCAGCAGCTTAGATAGGGGGCGCGTTGGCTACACCTTC. Protein product: CASSLDRGRVGYTF.

The gene calls are TRBV29-1 and TRBJ2-5; D unresolved. The CDR3 contains 13 residues. Trimming removed 6 bases at V and 2 bases at J, with 13 bases between. Germline values: CDR1 SQVTM, CDR2 ANQGSEA. The CDR3 DNA is TGCAGCGTGTCGCCTAGGGTACAAGAGACCCAGTACTTC. It translates to CSVSPRVQETQYF.

This clonotype showed up just a few times. The rearrangement links TRBV11-2 to TRBJ2-5, with 7 nucleotides matching TRBD1. CDR1 and CDR2 from the germline V gene are SGHAT and FQNNGV. The CDR3 is 14 amino acids. Trimming at V came to 1 base and at J to 5 bases, leaving 4 bases not matched to a gene. The chain's CDR3 is CASSLVGGVETQYF. The CDR3 DNA follows: TGTGCCAGCAGCTTAGTAGGGGGCGTTGAGACCCAGTACTTC.

This clonotype was seen at least ten times. V usage is TRBV7-2 and J usage is TRBJ2-1; tentative D call: TRBD1 (6 bases). This CDR3 is built from 14 residues. V dropped 1 base and J dropped 7 bases, with 11 bases sitting between them. Germline V gene data show CDR1 as SGHTA and CDR2 as FQGNSA. The CDR3 DNA sequence: TGTGCCAGCAGCTTAGGCGGACAGCCGAATGAGCAGTTCTTC. Protein sequence: CASSLGGQPNEQFF.

This clonotype was counted only a few times. The CDR3: CATRSGYNSPLHF. The CDR3, as DNA: TGTGCCACCCGATCAGGCTATAATTCACCCCTCCACTTT. The chain has TRBV6-1 and TRBJ1-6; D is unresolved. The CDR3 loop spans 13 amino acids. The ends were cut back, 10 bases at V and 3 bases at J, with 10 bases in the middle. Germline-derived CDR1 and CDR2 are MNHNS and SASEGT.

Comments on this clonotype: Its ends do not fully match the called genes, so a read error is possible. DNA of the CDR3: TGTGCTAGCAGCCGCGGACTAGCGGGAGTAACATCTGAGCAGTTCTTC. This translates into CASSRGLAGVTSEQFF. The chain couples TRBV7-7 to TRBJ2-1; 13 positions match TRBD2. CDR1 is SSHAT and CDR2 is FNYEAQ in the germline V gene (reference sequence). The CDR3 loop spans 16 amino acids.

This rearrangement joins TRBV20-1 to TRBJ2-3; 8 nucleotides align to TRBD2. Trimming removed 8 bases from V and 4 bases from J; junction bases left unmatched: 8. CDR1 is DFQATT and CDR2 is SNEGSKA in the germline V gene (reference sequence). This CDR3 is 13 amino acids long. CDR3 bases: TGCAGTCACGACACTAGCGGCCCAGATACGCAGTATTTT. This codes for CSHDTSGPDTQYF.

This clonotype was picked up many times. The chain carries TRBV6-8 and TRBJ2-7; 9 bases align to TRBD1. Germline V lookup: CDR1 MNHGY, CDR2 SAAAGT. The CDR3 has 14 amino acids. J gave up 7 bases and V 6 bases, and 10 bases lay outside the gene matches. The CDR3 DNA is TGTGCCAGCAGAAGAGGACAGGGGAATCGTGAGCAGTACTTC. It codes for CASRRGQGNREQYF.

V and J are TRBV7-2 and TRBJ2-3; D is ambiguous. Germline values: CDR1 SGHTA, CDR2 FQGNSA. CDR3 length equals 12 residues. The V end lost 4 bases, the J end lost 4 bases, and 6 bases lay between the germline ends. CDR3 DNA sequence: TGTGCCAGCAGCTCCTGGCCAGATACGCAGTATTTT. Its translation: CASSSWPDTQYF.

This clonotype has just a few counts. This sequence joins TRBV6-2 or TRBV6-3 and TRBJ2-7; D may be TRBD1 (5 bases). There are 11 residues in the CDR3. The V end lost 7 bases, the J end lost 6 bases, and 10 bases lay between the germline ends. Germline CDR1 MNHEY, CDR2 SVGEGT. CDR3 DNA: TGTGCCAGCAACTCAGGGCGCGAGCAGTACTTC. This codes for CASNSGREQYF.